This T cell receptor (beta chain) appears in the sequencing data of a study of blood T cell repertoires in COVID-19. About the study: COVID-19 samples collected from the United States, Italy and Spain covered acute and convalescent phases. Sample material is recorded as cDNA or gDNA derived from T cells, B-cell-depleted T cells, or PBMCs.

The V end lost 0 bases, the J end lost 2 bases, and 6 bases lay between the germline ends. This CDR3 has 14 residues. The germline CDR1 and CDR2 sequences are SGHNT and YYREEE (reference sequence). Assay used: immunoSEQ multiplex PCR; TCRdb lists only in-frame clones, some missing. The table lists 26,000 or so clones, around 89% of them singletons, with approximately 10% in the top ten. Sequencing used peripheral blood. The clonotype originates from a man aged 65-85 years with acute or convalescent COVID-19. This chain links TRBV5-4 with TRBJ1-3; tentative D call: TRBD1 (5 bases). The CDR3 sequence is CASSLVGAGNTIYF. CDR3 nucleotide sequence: TGTGCCAGCAGCTTGGTAGGGGCTGGAAACACCATATATTTT.